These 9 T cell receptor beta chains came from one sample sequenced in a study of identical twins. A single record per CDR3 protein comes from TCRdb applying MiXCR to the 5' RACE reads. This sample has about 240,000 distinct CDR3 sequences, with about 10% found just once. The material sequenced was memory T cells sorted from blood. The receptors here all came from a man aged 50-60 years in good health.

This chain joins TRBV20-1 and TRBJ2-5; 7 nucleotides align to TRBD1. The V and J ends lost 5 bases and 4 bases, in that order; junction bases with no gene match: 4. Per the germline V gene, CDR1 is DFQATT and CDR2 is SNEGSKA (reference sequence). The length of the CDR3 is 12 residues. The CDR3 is CSASTGRETQYF. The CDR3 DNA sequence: TGCAGTGCTTCGACAGGGAGAGAGACCCAGTACTTC.

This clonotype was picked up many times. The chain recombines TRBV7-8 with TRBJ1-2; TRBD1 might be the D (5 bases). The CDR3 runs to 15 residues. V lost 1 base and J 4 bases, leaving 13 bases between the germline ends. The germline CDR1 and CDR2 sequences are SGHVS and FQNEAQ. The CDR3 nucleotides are TGTGCCAGCAGCTTAGGGGGACGAGGGGTCTATGGCTACACCTTC. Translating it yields CASSLGGRGVYGYTF. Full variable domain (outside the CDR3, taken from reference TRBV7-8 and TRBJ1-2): GAGVSQSPRYKVAKRGQDVALRCDPISGHVSLFWYQQALGQGPEFLTYFQNEAQLDKSGLPSDRFFAERPEGSVSTLKIQRTQQEDSAVYLCASSLGGRGVYGYTFGSGTRLTVV.

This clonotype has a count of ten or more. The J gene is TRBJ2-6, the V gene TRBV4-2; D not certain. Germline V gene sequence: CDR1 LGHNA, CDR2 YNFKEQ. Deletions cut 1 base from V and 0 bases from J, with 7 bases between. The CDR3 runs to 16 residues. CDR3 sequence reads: CASSQGVFSGANVLTF. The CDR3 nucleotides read TGTGCCAGCAGCCAAGGAGTCTTCTCTGGGGCCAACGTCCTGACTTTC.

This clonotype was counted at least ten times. The CDR3 nucleotides are TGTGCCAGCAGTCCCTCCCGGGTTTTGAACAATGAGCAGTTCTTC. Encoded protein: CASSPSRVLNNEQFF. The chain links TRBV12-3 or TRBV12-4 to TRBJ2-1; D is unresolved. This CDR3 has 15 residues. The germline V and J ends were trimmed by 5 bases and 5 bases, with 16 bases remaining between them.

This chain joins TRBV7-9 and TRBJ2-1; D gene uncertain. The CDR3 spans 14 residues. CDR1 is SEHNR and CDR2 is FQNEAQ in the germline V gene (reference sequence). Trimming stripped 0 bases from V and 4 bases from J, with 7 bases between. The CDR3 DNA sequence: TGTGCCAGCAGCTTAGCTGACACATACAATGAGCAGTTCTTC. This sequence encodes CASSLADTYNEQFF.

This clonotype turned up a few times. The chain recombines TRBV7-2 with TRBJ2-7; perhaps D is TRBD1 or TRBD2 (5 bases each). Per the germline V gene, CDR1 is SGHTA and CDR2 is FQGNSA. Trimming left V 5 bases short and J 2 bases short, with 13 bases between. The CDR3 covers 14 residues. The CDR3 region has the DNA TGTGCCAGCAGCAGCCGGGACCTAACCTACGAGCAGTACTTC. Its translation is CASSSRDLTYEQYF.

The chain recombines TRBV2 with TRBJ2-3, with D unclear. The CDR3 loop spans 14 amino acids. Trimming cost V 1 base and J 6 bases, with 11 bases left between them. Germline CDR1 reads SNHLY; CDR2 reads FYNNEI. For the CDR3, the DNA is TGTGCCAGCAGTGAAGTTACTGGTGTGGATACGCAGTATTTT. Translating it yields CASSEVTGVDTQYF.

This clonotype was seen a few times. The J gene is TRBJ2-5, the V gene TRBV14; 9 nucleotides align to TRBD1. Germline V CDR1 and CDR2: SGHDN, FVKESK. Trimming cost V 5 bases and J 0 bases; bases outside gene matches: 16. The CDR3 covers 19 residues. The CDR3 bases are TGTGCCAGCAGCGTTAGGGACAGGGATTCCCTTGCTTACCAAGAGACCCAGTACTTC. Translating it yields CASSVRDRDSLAYQETQYF.

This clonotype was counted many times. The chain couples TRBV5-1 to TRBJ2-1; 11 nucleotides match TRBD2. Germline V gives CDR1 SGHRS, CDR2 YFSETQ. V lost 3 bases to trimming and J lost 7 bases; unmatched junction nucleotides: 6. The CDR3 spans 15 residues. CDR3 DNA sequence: TGCGCCAGCAGCTCCGGGACTAGCGGAATTAATGAGCAGTTCTTC. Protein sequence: CASSSGTSGINEQFF. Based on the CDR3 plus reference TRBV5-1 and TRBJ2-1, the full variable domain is KAGVTQTPRYLIKTRGQQVTLSCSPISGHRSVSWYQQTPGQGLQFLFEYFSETQRNKGNFPGRFSGRQFSNSRSEMNVSTLELGDSALYLCASSSGTSGINEQFFGPGTRLTVL.